Following are 14 T cell receptor beta chains from one sample sequenced in a study of circulating CD8 cells and anti-PD-1 response in melanoma. The QIAseq Immune Repertoire TCR panel built the libraries from roughly 15 ng of total RNA. In TCRdb, the reads were re-called with MiXCR into one record per CDR3 protein. The table shows fewer than 250 distinct CDR3 sequences, with approximately 7% occurring only once. Four subsets defined by PD-1 and/or TIGIT were sorted from live CD3+CD8+TCRalphabeta+ cells. The sequencing used CD8+ T cells from PBMCs, collected at baseline or after one month of anti-PD-1 therapy (not recorded which). Receptors originate from a human donor with melanoma.

Within the sample, this clonotype is large. This chain links TRBV19 with TRBJ2-2, with D possibly TRBD2 on 6 matching bases. This CDR3 spans 14 amino acids. CDR1 LNHDA and CDR2 SQIVND come from the germline V gene (reference sequence). Trimming cost V 0 bases and J 7 bases, with 9 bases left between them. CDR3 nucleotide sequence: TGTGCCAGTAGTATAGACGGGGGATTCGGGGAGCTGTTTTTT. Its protein is CASSIDGGFGELFF. The full variable domain, its missing parts supplied by reference TRBV19 and TRBJ2-2, is DGGITQSPKYLFRKEGQNVTLSCEQNLNHDAMYWYRQDPGQGLRLIYYSQIVNDFQKGDIAEGYSVSREKKESFPLTVTSAQKNPTAFYLCASSIDGGFGELFFGEGSRLTVL.

By share, this clonotype ranks as medium-sized. The rearrangement uses TRBV7-2 and TRBJ2-3; no definite D call. Germline values: CDR1 SGHTA, CDR2 FQGNSA. The CDR3 is 12 residues long. Trimming stripped 1 base from V and 10 bases from J, with 9 bases between. CDR3 sequence: CASSLDLGSQYF. The CDR3 coding sequence is TGTGCCAGCAGCTTAGATCTGGGTTCGCAGTATTTT.

This clonotype is classed as medium-sized. The CDR3 region is CASSLDGTGGGSSEQYF. CDR3 in DNA: TGTGCCAGCAGCTTAGACGGGACAGGGGGTGGTAGTTCCGAGCAGTACTTC. This sequence joins TRBV7-9 and TRBJ2-7, with 11 bases matching TRBD1. Losses at the gene ends were 1 base for V and 6 bases for J; bases not matched to a gene: 11. CDR3 length: 17 amino acids. From germline, CDR1 is SEHNR and CDR2 FQNEAQ (reference sequence).

Within the sample, this clonotype is medium-sized. The rearrangement uses TRBV20-1 and TRBJ2-7; the D gene could be TRBD1 or TRBD2 (5 bases each). V was pared by 6 bases and J by 2 bases, with 11 bases between. The CDR3 is made up of 12 amino acids. Germline CDR1 reads DFQATT; CDR2 reads SNEGSKA (reference sequence). DNA for the CDR3: TGCAGTGCCAATGAGGGGACCTACGAGCAGTACTTC. Its translation is CSANEGTYEQYF.

This clonotype is medium-sized (0.01 to 0.1%). The rearrangement joins TRBV18 to TRBJ2-1; 9 bases align to TRBD1. This CDR3 region has 16 residues. After removal of 4 bases from V and 6 bases from J, the junction contained 10 bases not matched to a gene. CDR1 is KGHSH and CDR2 is LQKENI in the germline V gene. The CDR3 here is CASSQNRGRTGNEQFF. CDR3 coding DNA: TGTGCCAGCTCACAAAACAGGGGGCGAACCGGCAATGAGCAGTTCTTC.

This clonotype is medium-sized in the sample. V gene TRBV20-1 combines with J gene TRBJ2-7; 9 nucleotides agree with TRBD1. After removal of 5 bases from V and 7 bases from J, the junction contained 15 bases not matched to a gene. This CDR3 is built from 15 residues. Germline V lookup: CDR1 DFQATT, CDR2 SNEGSKA (reference sequence). The CDR3 loop is CSAQEGTGRILEQYF. As DNA, the CDR3 is TGCAGTGCTCAGGAGGGGACAGGGCGAATCTTAGAGCAGTACTTC.

This clonotype is labeled large (0.1 to 1%). The CDR3 loop reads CASSQSRGFSYEQYF. CDR3 nucleotide sequence: TGCGCCAGCAGCCAGAGTCGAGGGTTCTCCTACGAGCAGTACTTC. The chain has TRBV4-1 and TRBJ2-7; TRBD2 might be the D (5 bases). The CDR3 has 15 residues. V was clipped by 3 bases and J by 0 bases, with 12 bases between them. Germline V gene lookup returns CDR1 MGHRA and CDR2 YSYEKL.

In its sample, this clonotype is large. The chain combines TRBV5-6 with TRBJ1-2; no firm D call. The CDR3 has 17 residues. In germline, CDR1 is SGHDT, CDR2 YYEEEE. With 1 base removed from V and 0 bases from J, the gap between germline ends came to 16 bases. The CDR3 region is CASSLLDLQSTNYGYTF. The CDR3 DNA follows: TGTGCCAGCAGCTTGCTCGATCTCCAGAGTACTAACTATGGCTACACCTTC.

This clonotype is labeled as large. The J gene is TRBJ2-7, the V gene TRBV7-6, with D tentatively TRBD1 or TRBD2 (5 bases each). Looked up from germline, CDR1 is SGHVS and CDR2 is FNYEAQ. CDR3 size: 16 residues. Trimming took 2 bases from V and 5 from J, leaving 19 bases between them. The CDR3 bases are TGTGCCAGCAGCTTATGGGGGTCTCCCCCCCTAAACGAGCAGTACTTC. This gives the protein CASSLWGSPPLNEQYF.

By sample share, this clonotype is large. The gene calls are TRBV6-6 and TRBJ2-7; 9 bases match TRBD1. The CDR3 loop spans 14 amino acids. Per the germline V gene, CDR1 is MNHNY and CDR2 is SVGAGI (reference sequence). V lost 5 bases and J lost 4; bases outside the gene matches: 6. As DNA, the CDR3 is TGTGCCAGCAGTGCGGACAGGGGATGGTACGAGCAGTACTTC. Protein product: CASSADRGWYEQYF.

Within the sample, this clonotype is hyperexpanded. The rearrangement links TRBV11-2 to TRBJ2-3; TRBD2 matches 10 bases. Germline trimming cut 5 bases from V and 0 bases from J; bases unmatched to any gene: 2. CDR1 SGHAT and CDR2 FQNNGV come from the germline V gene. The CDR3 extends over 15 amino acids. This CDR3 reads CASSRTSGSTDTQYF. CDR3 bases: TGTGCCAGCAGCCGGACTAGCGGTAGCACAGATACGCAGTATTTT. Based on the CDR3 plus reference TRBV11-2 and TRBJ2-3, the full variable domain is EAGVAQSPRYKIIEKRQSVAFWCNPISGHATLYWYQQILGQGPKLLIQFQNNGVVDDSQLPKDRFSAERLKGVDSTLKIQPAKLEDSAVYLCASSRTSGSTDTQYFGPGTRLTVL.

By share, this clonotype counts as large (0.1 to 1%). The V call is TRBV6-4, the J call TRBJ2-3; D gene uncertain. With 0 bases removed from V and 0 bases from J, the gap between germline ends came to 7 bases. The CDR3 spans 15 residues. Germline assignment: CDR1 MRHNA and CDR2 SNTAGT. The CDR3 DNA sequence: TGTGCCAGCAGTGACTCTGGAGATAGCACAGATACGCAGTATTTT. Its translation is CASSDSGDSTDTQYF.

This clonotype rates as large. The chain joins TRBV2 to TRBJ2-3, with 11 bases fitting TRBD2. Germline assignment: CDR1 SNHLY and CDR2 FYNNEI. This CDR3 is built from 19 residues. V lost 10 bases to trimming and J lost 0 bases; unmatched junction nucleotides: 18. This CDR3 reads CATAGLAGFVLSSTDTQYF. CDR3 nucleotides: TGTGCCACCGCCGGACTAGCGGGTTTCGTTCTTTCCAGCACAGATACGCAGTATTTT.

This clonotype counts as medium-sized. The rearrangement links TRBV12-3 or TRBV12-4 to TRBJ1-2, with 8 bases lining up with TRBD1. V was pared by 3 bases and J by 4 bases, with 7 bases of the junction left unmatched. The CDR3 runs 15 residues. The CDR3 loop reads CASSLTGDRTYGYTF. In DNA form, the CDR3 reads TGTGCCAGCAGTTTGACAGGGGACCGGACCTATGGCTACACCTTC.